Here is one TCR beta chain with its context. CDR3 size: 16 residues. Trimming cost V 1 base and J 9 bases; bases outside gene matches: 11. Germline V lookup: CDR1 LNHDA, CDR2 SQIVND (reference sequence). Authors of the study amplified TCR beta CDR3 regions from RNA transcripts. The HTBI primer set drove a first-round RT-PCR of the TCR CDR3. Using its own MiXCR run on the multiplex PCR reads, TCRdb lists one record per CDR3 protein. The table records hundreds of thousands of distinct CDR3 sequences, about 17% of them present only once. The data belong to a study of T cells in Graves' hyperthyroidism and ophthalmopathy. Disease duration was under 3 months in the ophthalmopathy patients, who also had a Clinical Activity Score of at least 3 and a NOSPECS grade of at least 4. Any patient presenting with uncontrolled infection, other autoimmune disease, pregnancy or lactation was left out. Clinical symptoms, serum thyroxine and TRAb, thyroid ultrasound and orbital computed tomography were used for the diagnoses.

This TCR was sampled from a woman aged 55 to 70 with Graves' ophthalmopathy. The chain couples TRBV19 to TRBJ2-1; 8 nucleotides agree with TRBD2. Material: blood. The CDR3 region is CASSIGLAGFRGEQFF. CDR3 sequence (DNA): TGTGCCAGTAGTATAGGCCTAGCGGGTTTTCGTGGTGAGCAGTTCTTC.